This T cell receptor beta chain was identified in a study of CD8 T cells in ankylosing spondylitis. Study-wide results and caveats: Prior work had noted some motif variants in reactive arthritis blood and synovial fluid. Disease-associated clones were reportedly significantly overrepresented in matched ankylosing spondylitis synovial fluid. Ankylosing spondylitis blood appeared to be characterized by a TCR beta motif of several highly homologous variants.

The TCR beta libraries were generated through quantitative 5'-RACE incorporating molecular barcodes. TCRdb analysed the 5' RACE reads with MiXCR anew, one entry per CDR3 protein. The sample lists about 150,000 distinct CDR3 sequences, under 45% occurring once. V lost 2 bases to trimming and J lost 4 bases, with 5 bases between them. CDR3 length: 13 amino acids. This clonotype was seen a few times. Its antigen is unknown. The sequencing input was synovial fluid, either unsorted or a sorted T cell fraction (not recorded which). The origin of this receptor is a male donor with ankylosing spondylitis. V gene TRBV12-3 or TRBV12-4 combines with J gene TRBJ2-2; D uncertain. CDR3 protein: CASSLWVTGELFF. The CDR3 DNA is TGTGCCAGCAGTTTATGGGTCACCGGGGAGCTGTTTTTT.